These T cell receptor beta chains were read from a single sample in a study of blood T cell repertoires in COVID-19. The method was immunoSEQ multiplex PCR; TCRdb's version includes in-frame clones alone and lacks a portion of them. The table lists a few hundred thousand clones, more than 75% of them singletons. Input material: peripheral blood. These receptors all stem from a middle-aged woman who had recovered from COVID-19. CDR3s include the opening cysteine and the closing phenylalanine or tryptophan. Fields, in order: clone size, V gene, J gene, D gene, CDR3 protein, CDR3 DNA. D genes are given only for firm matches. Some rows have no size entry. The others give once, few or many, or a class for an expanded clone.

clone_size: .; v_call: TRBV4-3; j_call: TRBJ1-2; d_call: .; cdr3_aa: CASSQDWRPAVSSYGYTF; cdr3_nt: TGCGCCAGCAGCCAAGATTGGCGCCCCGCCGTTTCTAGCTATGGCTACACCTTC
clone_size: .; v_call: TRBV5-4; j_call: TRBJ2-6; d_call: .; cdr3_aa: CASSFVPSSSGANVLTF; cdr3_nt: TGTGCCAGCAGCTTTGTCCCATCGAGCTCTGGGGCCAACGTCCTGACTTTC
clone_size: few; v_call: TRBV2; j_call: TRBJ2-1; d_call: TRBD1; cdr3_aa: CASSGGTGPQFF; cdr3_nt: TGTGCCAGCAGTGGGGGGACAGGGCCCCAGTTCTTC
clone_size: .; v_call: TRBV27; j_call: TRBJ1-2; d_call: .; cdr3_aa: CASSLRAGSTHGYTF; cdr3_nt: TGTGCCAGCAGTTTACGGGCGGGATCAACTCATGGCTACACCTTC
clone_size: .; v_call: TRBV25-1; j_call: TRBJ1-2; d_call: .; cdr3_aa: CASSGDTLLNYGYTF; cdr3_nt: TGTGCCAGCAGTGGAGACACCCTCCTTAACTATGGCTACACCTTC
clone_size: .; v_call: TRBV19; j_call: TRBJ2-5; d_call: TRBD2; cdr3_aa: CASSIAPWTSGSGGTQYF; cdr3_nt: TGTGCCAGTAGTATAGCCCCCTGGACTAGCGGGAGCGGGGGGACCCAGTACTTC
clone_size: .; v_call: TRBV12-3/TRBV12-4; j_call: TRBJ1-4; d_call: TRBD1; cdr3_aa: CASRDSPNEKLFF; cdr3_nt: TGTGCCAGCCGGGACAGCCCGAATGAAAAACTGTTTTTT
clone_size: .; v_call: TRBV5-1; j_call: TRBJ1-1; d_call: .; cdr3_aa: CASSLVANTEAFF; cdr3_nt: TGCGCCAGCAGCTTGGTAGCGAACACTGAAGCTTTCTTT
clone_size: once; v_call: TRBV20-1; j_call: TRBJ2-1; d_call: .; cdr3_aa: CSASVPRGNEQFF; cdr3_nt: TGCAGTGCTAGTGTGCCCCGGGGCAATGAGCAGTTCTTC
clone_size: .; v_call: TRBV4-3; j_call: TRBJ1-1; d_call: TRBD1; cdr3_aa: CASSTSGGTEAFF; cdr3_nt: TGCGCCAGCAGTACTTCAGGGGGGACTGAAGCTTTCTTT
clone_size: .; v_call: TRBV11-2; j_call: TRBJ2-1; d_call: TRBD2; cdr3_aa: CASSLEREAKQFF; cdr3_nt: TGTGCCAGCAGCTTAGAGCGGGAGGCCAAGCAGTTCTTC
clone_size: few; v_call: TRBV5-1; j_call: TRBJ2-1; d_call: TRBD2; cdr3_aa: CASSPSTSGSGHEQFF; cdr3_nt: TGCGCCAGCAGCCCCTCGACTAGCGGGAGCGGGCATGAGCAGTTCTTC
clone_size: .; v_call: TRBV30; j_call: TRBJ1-5; d_call: .; cdr3_aa: CAWSGANQPQHF; cdr3_nt: TGTGCCTGGAGTGGGGCTAATCAGCCCCAGCATTTT
clone_size: .; v_call: TRBV30; j_call: TRBJ1-2; d_call: TRBD1; cdr3_aa: CACYRGRSGNYGYTF; cdr3_nt: TGTGCCTGCTACAGGGGGCGCAGCGGTAACTATGGCTACACCTTC
clone_size: .; v_call: TRBV30; j_call: TRBJ1-2; d_call: .; cdr3_aa: CAGTDKYGYTF; cdr3_nt: TGTGCCGGAACTGACAAGTATGGCTACACCTTC
clone_size: .; v_call: TRBV4-2; j_call: TRBJ1-1; d_call: .; cdr3_aa: CASSQAGGGTEAFF; cdr3_nt: TGTGCCAGCAGCCAAGCGGGGGGGGGCACTGAAGCTTTCTTT
clone_size: .; v_call: TRBV25-1; j_call: TRBJ2-2; d_call: .; cdr3_aa: CASSELVGGAGELFF; cdr3_nt: TGTGCCAGCAGTGAATTGGTAGGGGGGGCCGGGGAGCTGTTTTTT
clone_size: .; v_call: TRBV30; j_call: TRBJ2-1; d_call: TRBD2; cdr3_aa: CAWSIGGRAPYNEQFF; cdr3_nt: TGTGCCTGGAGTATCGGCGGGAGGGCCCCCTACAATGAGCAGTTCTTC
clone_size: .; v_call: TRBV7-9; j_call: TRBJ2-4; d_call: .; cdr3_aa: CASSPGATKNIQYF; cdr3_nt: TGTGCCAGCAGCCCTGGGGCGACCAAAAACATTCAGTACTTC
clone_size: once; v_call: TRBV6-4; j_call: TRBJ2-1; d_call: .; cdr3_aa: CASSDPALGRTSNEQFF; cdr3_nt: TGTGCCAGCAGTGACCCGGCGTTGGGGCGGACGTCCAATGAGCAGTTCTTC
clone_size: .; v_call: TRBV19; j_call: TRBJ1-6; d_call: .; cdr3_aa: CASSQQVLDSPLHF; cdr3_nt: TGTGCCAGTAGTCAACAGGTTCTCGATTCACCCCTCCACTTT
clone_size: .; v_call: TRBV12-3/TRBV12-4; j_call: TRBJ1-2; d_call: .; cdr3_aa: CASTLGGNYGYTF; cdr3_nt: TGTGCCAGCACCCTGGGGGGGAACTATGGCTACACCTTC
clone_size: .; v_call: TRBV9; j_call: TRBJ2-3; d_call: .; cdr3_aa: CASSPPAGTDTQYF; cdr3_nt: TGTGCCAGCAGCCCCCCGGCAGGGACAGATACGCAGTATTTT
clone_size: .; v_call: TRBV4-1; j_call: TRBJ1-3; d_call: TRBD1; cdr3_aa: CASSRGQDSGNTIYF; cdr3_nt: TGCGCCAGCAGCCGCGGACAGGACTCTGGAAACACCATATATTTT
clone_size: .; v_call: TRBV29-1; j_call: TRBJ1-5; d_call: .; cdr3_aa: CSARTGSNQPQHF; cdr3_nt: TGCAGCGCACGGACGGGGAGCAATCAGCCCCAGCATTTT
clone_size: .; v_call: TRBV29-1; j_call: TRBJ2-5; d_call: .; cdr3_aa: CSGPGPGGETQYF; cdr3_nt: TGCAGCGGCCCGGGTCCCGGCGGGGAGACCCAGTACTTC
clone_size: .; v_call: TRBV7-9; j_call: TRBJ2-7; d_call: .; cdr3_aa: CASSTQGRAVREQYF; cdr3_nt: TGTGCCAGCAGCACCCAGGGCAGGGCCGTCCGGGAGCAGTACTTC
clone_size: .; v_call: TRBV19; j_call: TRBJ2-5; d_call: TRBD2; cdr3_aa: CASSRGLAGQETQYF; cdr3_nt: TGTGCCAGTAGTAGGGGACTAGCGGGACAAGAGACCCAGTACTTC
clone_size: .; v_call: TRBV7-2; j_call: TRBJ2-3; d_call: TRBD2; cdr3_aa: CASSLGGTSGGYTDTQYF; cdr3_nt: TGTGCCAGCAGCTTAGGCGGGACTAGCGGGGGGTACACAGATACGCAGTATTTT
clone_size: .; v_call: TRBV27; j_call: TRBJ2-5; d_call: TRBD2; cdr3_aa: CASSWGGGGGETQYF; cdr3_nt: TGTGCCAGCAGTTGGGGCGGGGGGGGCGGAGAGACCCAGTACTTC
clone_size: .; v_call: TRBV12-3/TRBV12-4; j_call: TRBJ2-3; d_call: .; cdr3_aa: CASSSGTPQYF; cdr3_nt: TGTGCCAGCAGCTCCGGGACTCCGCAGTATTTT
clone_size: few; v_call: TRBV7-8; j_call: TRBJ2-1; d_call: .; cdr3_aa: CASSPRLVPPYNEQFF; cdr3_nt: TGTGCCAGCAGCCCAAGACTAGTCCCCCCCTACAATGAGCAGTTCTTC
clone_size: few; v_call: TRBV2; j_call: TRBJ2-1; d_call: TRBD2; cdr3_aa: CASSPRTSASSYNEQFF; cdr3_nt: TGTGCCAGCAGTCCACGGACTAGCGCGAGCTCCTACAATGAGCAGTTCTTC
clone_size: .; v_call: TRBV27; j_call: TRBJ2-3; d_call: TRBD1; cdr3_aa: CASAGTGGRVASPDTQYF; cdr3_nt: TGTGCCAGCGCCGGGACAGGGGGACGGGTCGCAAGTCCGGATACGCAGTATTTT
clone_size: once; v_call: TRBV11-1; j_call: TRBJ1-6; d_call: .; cdr3_aa: CASSPTGGSYNSPLHF; cdr3_nt: TGTGCCAGCAGCCCGACAGGCGGTTCCTATAATTCACCCCTCCACTTT
clone_size: .; v_call: TRBV7-9; j_call: TRBJ2-5; d_call: TRBD1; cdr3_aa: CASSAQRQGETQYF; cdr3_nt: TGTGCCAGCAGCGCCCAAAGACAGGGGGAGACCCAGTACTTC
clone_size: .; v_call: TRBV5-6; j_call: TRBJ2-1; d_call: TRBD2; cdr3_aa: CASSLAGTSSYNEQFF; cdr3_nt: TGTGCCAGCAGCTTGGCGGGGACTAGCTCCTACAATGAGCAGTTCTTC